The 4 T cell receptor beta chains in this list originate from one sample, sequenced in a study of cytomegalovirus exposure and HLA in healthy donors. A multiplex PCR was run with 60 Vbeta primers and 13 Jbeta primers. This table comes from immunoSEQ multiplex PCR, and its TCRdb copy is limited to in-frame clones, with some not included. The top ten hold roughly 1.6% of the sample, which has around 120,000 clones, about 66% seen once. What was sequenced was PBMCs. The receptor set was obtained from a man aged 25 to 45 in good health and CMV-seropositive.

CDR3 DNA: TGCGCCAGCAGCTTGAGTCCAGCGGGAGATTTCAATGAGCAGTTCTTC. Protein sequence: CASSLSPAGDFNEQFF. The chain uses TRBV5-1 and TRBJ2-1; 8 bases fit TRBD2. The ends lost 1 base at V and 6 bases at J; junction bases unmatched: 9. The germline CDR1 and CDR2 sequences are SGHRS and YFSETQ. This CDR3 has 16 amino acids.

The genes are TRBV11-2 and TRBJ1-2; D not certain. V lost 0 bases to trimming and J lost 2 bases, with 10 bases between them. This CDR3 is built from 15 residues. The germline gives CDR1 SGHAT, CDR2 FQNNGV. For the CDR3, the DNA is TGTGCCAGCAGCTTAGACAGGAAATTAAACTATGGCTACACCTTC. It codes for CASSLDRKLNYGYTF.

This clone has only one observation. This chain links TRBV4-1 with TRBJ2-6; 10 bases map to TRBD1. This CDR3 has 18 amino acids. The germline CDR1 and CDR2 sequences are MGHRA and YSYEKL. V gave up 3 bases and J gave up 2 bases; unmatched junction bases: 7. The CDR3 bases are TGCGCCAGCAGCCAGGGGGGACAGGGGATTGCTGGGGCCAACGTCCTGACTTTC. Protein sequence: CASSQGGQGIAGANVLTF.

The chain carries TRBV11-3 and TRBJ2-1; 8 positions agree with TRBD2. Germline V gives CDR1 SGHNT, CDR2 YENEEA. The CDR3 totals 13 residues. The junction had 10 bases not matched to a gene; V was cut back by 5 bases and J by 13 bases. The CDR3 DNA reads as TGTGCCAGCAGCATCACACCAGCGGGAGTACAGTTCTTC. This encodes CASSITPAGVQFF.